This TCR beta chain was profiled in a study of OX40 agonist ivuxolimab in advanced cancers. The wider study: Eligibility admitted prior anti-PD-1, anti-PD-L1 or anti-CTLA-4 therapy; about 40% had some. Whole-study findings and limits: On average, a greater number of expanded clones characterised CD8+ T cells relative to CD4+. At 0.1 to 3.0 mg/kg and by week 6, CD4+ and CD8+ T cells in the blood had expanded clonally.

Profiled with immunoSEQ multiplex PCR; TCRdb holds only in-frame clones, not every one. The sample includes over 70,000 clones, around nine tenths of them seen just once. Per germline, CDR1 DFQATT and CDR2 SNEGSKA (reference sequence). This CDR3 is 11 amino acids long. The V and J ends lost 5 bases and 8 bases respectively, with 12 bases between them. This clone was detected only a few times. No antigen is known for it. The material was CD4+ or CD8+ T cells sorted from blood, obtained in a trial of the OX40 agonist ivuxolimab. The genes are TRBV20-1 and TRBJ1-2; D is possibly TRBD1 (6 bases). This TCR came from an adult with an advanced solid tumor such as melanoma, head and neck, liver or kidney cancer. CDR3 nucleotides: TGCAGTGCTGGTCGGGGGCCCGGCTACACCTTC. This sequence encodes CSAGRGPGYTF.